These 15 T cell receptor beta chains were all obtained from the same sample, sequenced in a study of T cells after yellow fever vaccination. TCRdb fed the 5' RACE reads into MiXCR, producing one record per CDR3 protein. The repertoire holds about 630,000 distinct CDR3 sequences, with approximately 13% as singletons. The sample in question was PBMCs, obtained on the day of the yellow fever booster vaccination. These receptors all stem from a young man who received the YFV17D yellow fever vaccine.

This chain uses TRBV5-5 with TRBJ2-5; D gene unclear. CDR1 is SGHKS, CDR2 YYEKEE, per germline (reference sequence). V was pared by 1 base and J by 1 base, with 11 bases between. The CDR3 extends over 15 amino acids. Written as DNA, the CDR3 is TGTGCCAGCAGCTTGAGGGCAGGAGTCCAAGAGACCCAGTACTTC. It encodes CASSLRAGVQETQYF.

J is TRBJ2-2 and V is TRBV7-8; the D gene could be TRBD1 or TRBD2 (5 bases each). V dropped 3 bases and J dropped 7 bases, with 15 bases sitting between them. The CDR3 runs to 15 residues. Germline-derived CDR1 and CDR2 are SGHVS and FQNEAQ. The CDR3 reads CASSFRDPHNGELFF. In nucleotides, the CDR3 is TGTGCCAGCAGCTTCCGGGACCCTCACAACGGGGAGCTGTTTTTT.

J is TRBJ2-3 and V is TRBV5-6; TRBD2 is a possible D gene (5 bases). The V gene's germline CDR1 is SGHDT and CDR2 YYEEEE. The V end lost 6 bases, the J end lost 2 bases, and 10 bases lay between the germline ends. The CDR3 is 13 amino acids. The CDR3: CASIGRDTDTQYF. CDR3 nucleotides: TGTGCCAGCATAGGTCGGGACACAGATACGCAGTATTTT.

The chain combines TRBV5-1 with TRBJ2-7; D perhaps matches TRBD2 (6 bases). This CDR3 is 14 amino acids long. CDR1 and CDR2 (germline): SGHRS, YFSETQ. Trimming shortened V by 0 bases and J by 4 bases, and 11 bases separated the two germline ends. DNA for the CDR3: TGCGCCAGCAGCTTGGAAGGACTAAGGTACGAGCAGTACTTC. This encodes CASSLEGLRYEQYF.

This clonotype has just a few counts. The chain joins TRBV25-1 to TRBJ1-2, with D hard to call. V was shortened by 5 bases and J by 8 bases, with 15 bases between the two germline ends. Germline values: CDR1 MGHDK, CDR2 SYGVNS. This CDR3 comprises 13 residues. In DNA form, the CDR3 reads TGTGCCAGCAGTCAAACATCATCCGGCGGCTACACCTTC. The encoded protein is CASSQTSSGGYTF.

This clonotype appeared a few times. The chain couples TRBV18 to TRBJ1-1, with 9 bases that match TRBD1. V shed 4 bases and J 5 bases; nucleotides not matched to a gene: 5. This CDR3 comprises 14 residues. The germline V gene encodes CDR1 KGHSH and CDR2 LQKENI. The CDR3, as DNA: TGTGCCAGCTCACAAGGACAGGGGCGGACTGAAGCTTTCTTT. Amino acids: CASSQGQGRTEAFF.

The chain has TRBV5-1 and TRBJ2-3, with 8 bases identical to TRBD2. The CDR3 sequence is 15 residues long. From germline, CDR1 is SGHRS and CDR2 YFSETQ. The J segment lost 5 bases and the V segment lost 4 bases, leaving 9 bases of the junction unmatched. The CDR3 protein is CASSPGGGRRDTQYF. The DNA for the CDR3 is TGCGCCAGCAGCCCCGGGGGCGGGAGGAGAGATACGCAGTATTTT. Looking up the rest from reference TRBV5-1 and TRBJ2-3 gives the full variable domain: KAGVTQTPRYLIKTRGQQVTLSCSPISGHRSVSWYQQTPGQGLQFLFEYFSETQRNKGNFPGRFSGRQFSNSRSEMNVSTLELGDSALYLCASSPGGGRRDTQYFGPGTRLTVL.

The V gene is TRBV11-1, the J gene TRBJ2-7, with D tentatively TRBD2 (6 bases). This CDR3 has 15 residues. The V and J ends lost 4 bases and 0 bases respectively, with 13 bases between them. Looked up from germline, CDR1 is SGHAT and CDR2 is FQDESV (reference sequence). The CDR3 reads CASSSQAGFSYEQYF. The CDR3 coding sequence is TGTGCCAGCAGCTCCCAAGCGGGCTTCTCCTACGAGCAGTACTTC.

This clonotype was counted between two and nine times. This rearrangement joins TRBV4-2 to TRBJ2-1, with 13 bases identical to TRBD2. In germline, CDR1 is LGHNA, CDR2 YNFKEQ. Trimming removed 8 bases from V and 0 bases from J; junction bases left unmatched: 10. There are 18 residues in the CDR3. The CDR3 DNA reads TGTGCCAGCGCGGGGACTAGCGGGGTAACAAGCTCCTACAATGAGCAGTTCTTC. The encoded protein is CASAGTSGVTSSYNEQFF.

The gene calls are TRBV29-1 and TRBJ2-1; D is possibly TRBD2 (5 bases). V lost 5 bases to trimming and J lost 8 bases, with 16 bases between them. The CDR3 spans 13 residues. The germline gives CDR1 SQVTM, CDR2 ANQGSEA. The CDR3: CSVSGPTPDEQFF. DNA of the CDR3: TGCAGCGTTAGCGGACCAACCCCCGATGAGCAGTTCTTC.

This clonotype came up a few times. This sequence joins TRBV7-2 and TRBJ2-7; D uncertain. Per the germline V gene, CDR1 is SGHTA and CDR2 is FQGNSA. Trimming stripped 2 bases from V and 6 bases from J, with 11 bases between. The CDR3 sequence is 13 residues long. Here the CDR3 DNA reads TGTGCCAGCAGCTTATCGTCCCAGGTCGAGCAGTACTTC. Its translation: CASSLSSQVEQYF.

The chain combines TRBV3-1 with TRBJ2-3; weak D call: TRBD2 (6 bases). CDR1 is LGHDT, CDR2 YNNKEL, per germline (reference sequence). The CDR3 spans 15 residues. V was pared by 3 bases and J by 8 bases, with 18 bases between. The CDR3 DNA is TGTGCCAGCAGCCAGGGGACTCCCCCCACCGGTACGCAGTATTTT. This sequence encodes CASSQGTPPTGTQYF.

This sequence joins TRBV18 and TRBJ2-2; D ambiguous. Germline V gene data show CDR1 as KGHSH and CDR2 as LQKENI. Trimming removed 1 base from V and 7 bases from J, with 4 bases in between. The CDR3 length is 12 residues. The CDR3 DNA sequence: TGTGCCAGCTCACCACGTGACGGGGAGCTGTTTTTT. Amino acids: CASSPRDGELFF.

The sample holds a few counts of this clonotype. This chain connects TRBV28 to TRBJ2-1, with TRBD2 matching over 8 bases. The germline CDR1 and CDR2 sequences are MDHEN and SYDVKM. V lost 2 bases and J lost 8; bases outside the gene matches: 8. CDR3 length equals 15 residues. Here the CDR3 DNA reads TGTGCCAGCAGTTTACTAAGCGGGAGCGGATATGAGCAGTTCTTC. Its translation: CASSLLSGSGYEQFF. The full variable domain, rest sourced from reference TRBV28 and TRBJ2-1, is DVKVTQSSRYLVKRTGEKVFLECVQDMDHENMFWYRQDPGLGLRLIYFSYDVKMKEKGDIPEGYSVSREKKERFSLILESASTNQTSMYLCASSLLSGSGYEQFFGPGTRLTVL.

There are a few counts of this clonotype. The chain carries TRBV12-3 or TRBV12-4 and TRBJ2-6, with D perhaps TRBD1 or TRBD2 (5 bases each). The ends were cut back, 5 bases at V and 0 bases at J, with 23 bases in the middle. The CDR3 is 20 residues long. This CDR3 is CASSPRSGTPEHSGANVLTF. The CDR3 DNA is TGTGCCAGCAGTCCGCGGTCGGGGACGCCGGAACACTCTGGGGCCAACGTCCTGACTTTC.